These 9 T cell receptor beta chains were all obtained from the same sample, sequenced in a study of identical twins (dated by TCRdb to the mid-2010s). The protocol used for the library was 5' RACE. Sequencing was performed on an Illumina HiSeq 2000. The public reads were reprocessed in TCRdb via fastp at Q25 and MiXCR, keeping in-frame beta chains. Rows with one shared CDR3 protein collapse into an entry with the most common genes and DNA. This sample gives 550,000 to 700,000 distinct CDR3 sequences in total; 21% of them show up just once. The leading ten clones occupy roughly 4% of the sample. This sample also belongs to another study, concerning T cells expressing NK-cell markers.

Sequencing used PBMCs. Receptor source: a woman between 18 and 30 years old in good health.

Regarding this clonotype: At one end, the junction sequence differs from germline, possibly due to a read error. The V and J genes are TRBV12-3 or TRBV12-4 and TRBJ2-1, with 12 bases aligning to TRBD2. The CDR3 consists of 19 residues. The CDR3 sequence is CACSLNYGLAGPTYNEQFF. The CDR3 nucleotides read TGTGCCTGCAGTCTCAACTACGGACTAGCGGGGCCCACCTACAATGAGCAGTTCTTC.

The V call is TRBV6-2 or TRBV6-3, the J call TRBJ2-7; D ambiguous. Germline lookup yields CDR1 MNHEY and CDR2 SVGEGT. This CDR3 has 15 amino acids. V lost 7 bases and J 5 bases, leaving 21 bases between the germline ends. The chain's CDR3 is CASILDGLRDDEQYF. The CDR3 region has the DNA TGTGCCAGCATCCTCGACGGTTTAAGGGATGACGAGCAGTACTTC.

This clonotype was picked up a small number of times. The V and J genes are TRBV10-3 and TRBJ1-2; 10 bases match TRBD1. Germline V gives CDR1 ENHRY, CDR2 SYGVKD. Losses at the gene ends were 5 bases for V and 5 bases for J; bases not matched to a gene: 5. The CDR3 sequence is 14 residues long. This CDR3 is CAISQGQGGYGYTF. The CDR3 DNA reads TGTGCCATCAGTCAAGGACAGGGGGGATATGGCTACACCTTC.

The chain uses TRBV12-3 or TRBV12-4 and TRBJ2-1; 8 nucleotides agree with TRBD2. V trimming: 7 bases; J trimming: 0 bases; junction bases outside the gene matches: 5. This CDR3 comprises 15 residues. The CDR3: CASIPGGSSYNEQFF. CDR3 in DNA: TGTGCCAGCATCCCGGGGGGGAGCTCCTACAATGAGCAGTTCTTC.

The chain couples TRBV29-1 to TRBJ2-1; 11 nucleotides line up with TRBD2. V shed 4 bases, J shed 6 bases, and the junction held 8 bases outside the gene matches. The germline CDR1 and CDR2 sequences are SQVTM and ANQGSEA. This CDR3 spans 15 amino acids. The CDR3 bases are TGCAGCGTTGCTTGGGCTAGCGGGGGGTCCAATGAGCAGTTCTTC. Translation: CSVAWASGGSNEQFF.

The chain carries TRBV5-1 and TRBJ2-1; D not resolved. The V end was cut by 3 bases, the J end by 9 bases, with 16 bases between. Germline V gene lookup returns CDR1 SGHRS and CDR2 YFSETQ. The CDR3 length is 14 residues. CDR3 in DNA: TGCGCCAGCAGCTCCAGTGCTGGATCCAGTGAGCAGTTCTTC. Protein sequence: CASSSSAGSSEQFF. The variable domain in full, with the rest retrieved from reference TRBV5-1 and TRBJ2-1, is KAGVTQTPRYLIKTRGQQVTLSCSPISGHRSVSWYQQTPGQGLQFLFEYFSETQRNKGNFPGRFSGRQFSNSRSEMNVSTLELGDSALYLCASSSSAGSSEQFFGPGTRLTVL.

The chain links TRBV20-1 to TRBJ2-3, with TRBD2 matching 11 bases. The V gene's germline CDR1 is DFQATT and CDR2 SNEGSKA (reference sequence). The CDR3 spans 16 residues. The ends lost 6 bases at V and 5 bases at J; junction bases unmatched: 13. The CDR3 reads CSAEGTSGRVRDTQYF. The CDR3 DNA is TGCAGTGCAGAGGGCACTAGCGGGAGAGTTCGAGATACGCAGTATTTT.

The sample holds a few counts of this clonotype. This rearrangement joins TRBV12-3 or TRBV12-4 to TRBJ2-1; 8 nucleotides match TRBD1. The CDR3 is 15 residues long. The V and J ends lost 3 bases and 7 bases, in that order; junction bases with no gene match: 8. CDR3 residues: CASSFFRQGLNEQFF. Written as DNA, the CDR3 is TGTGCCAGCAGTTTTTTCCGACAGGGGCTAAATGAGCAGTTCTTC.

The genes are TRBV20-1 and TRBJ2-7; tentatively, D is TRBD1 (6 bases). Trimming pared 5 bases from V and 3 bases from J, leaving 17 bases between. Per germline, CDR1 DFQATT and CDR2 SNEGSKA (reference sequence). The length of the CDR3 is 14 residues. The CDR3 region is CSAWGRDTVYEQYF. The CDR3 DNA sequence: TGCAGTGCTTGGGGCCGGGACACCGTCTACGAGCAGTACTTC.